This T cell receptor (beta chain) was documented in a study of naive and memory T cell subsets. Study findings and constraints: Between naive and memory subsets, TCR abundance power law exponents differed.

The beta constant-region primer was an equimolar mix of two oligonucleotides covering TRBC1 and TRBC2. Four rounds of PCR amplified the ligated cDNA using nested alpha and beta constant-region primers plus SP2. TCRdb processed the UMI-ligation and nested PCR reads anew with MiXCR; each CDR3 protein has one entry. The data hold tens of thousands of distinct CDR3 sequences, with 7% to 9% observed a single time. As for this clonotype: Its specificity is not known.

The V end was cut by 6 bases, the J end by 0 bases, with 3 bases between. The CDR3 loop spans 11 amino acids. CMV status came from CD4+ IFNgamma after overnight CMV lysate stimulation. This receptor was identified in a human donor in good health. The chain has TRBV12-3 or TRBV12-4 and TRBJ2-7, with D unclear. Sequencing was performed on central memory CD8+ T cells from blood. The DNA of the CDR3 is TGTGCCAGCAGAGCCTCCTACGAGCAGTACTTC. This sequence encodes CASRASYEQYF.